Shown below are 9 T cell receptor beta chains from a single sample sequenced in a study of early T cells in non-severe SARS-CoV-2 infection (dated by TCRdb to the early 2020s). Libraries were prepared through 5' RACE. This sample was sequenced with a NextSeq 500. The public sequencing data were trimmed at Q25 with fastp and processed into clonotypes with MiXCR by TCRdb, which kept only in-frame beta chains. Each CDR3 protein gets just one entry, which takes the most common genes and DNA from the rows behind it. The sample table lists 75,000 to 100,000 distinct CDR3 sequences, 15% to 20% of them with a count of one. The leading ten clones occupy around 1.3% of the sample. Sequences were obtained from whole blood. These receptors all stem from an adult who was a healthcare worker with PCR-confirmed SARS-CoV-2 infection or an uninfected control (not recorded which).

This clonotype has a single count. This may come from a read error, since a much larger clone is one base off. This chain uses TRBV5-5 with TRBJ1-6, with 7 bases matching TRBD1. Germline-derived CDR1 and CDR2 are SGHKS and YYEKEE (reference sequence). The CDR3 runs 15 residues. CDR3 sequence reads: CASSFQGTENSPFHF. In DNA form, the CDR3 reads TGTGCCAGCAGCTTCCAAGGGACAGAAAATTCACCCTTCCACTTT. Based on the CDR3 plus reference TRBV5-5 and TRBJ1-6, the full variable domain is DAGVTQSPTHLIKTRGQQVTLRCSPISGHKSVSWYQQVLGQGPQFIFQYYEKEERGRGNFPDRFSARQFPNYSSELNVNALLLGDSALYLCASSFQGTENSPFHFGNGTRLTVT.

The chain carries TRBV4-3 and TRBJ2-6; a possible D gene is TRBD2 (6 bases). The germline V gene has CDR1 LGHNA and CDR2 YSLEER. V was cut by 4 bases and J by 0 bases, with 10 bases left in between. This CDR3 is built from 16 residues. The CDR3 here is CASSLGGVSGANVLTF. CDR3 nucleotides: TGCGCCAGCAGCCTCGGCGGGGTCTCTGGGGCCAACGTCCTGACTTTC.

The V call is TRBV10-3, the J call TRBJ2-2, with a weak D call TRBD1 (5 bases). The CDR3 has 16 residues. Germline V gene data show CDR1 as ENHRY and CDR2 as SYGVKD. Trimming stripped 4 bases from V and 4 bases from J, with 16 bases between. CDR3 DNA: TGTGCCATCAGTGGGGTGACAGTTCCGGGCACCGGGGAGCTGTTTTTT. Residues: CAISGVTVPGTGELFF.

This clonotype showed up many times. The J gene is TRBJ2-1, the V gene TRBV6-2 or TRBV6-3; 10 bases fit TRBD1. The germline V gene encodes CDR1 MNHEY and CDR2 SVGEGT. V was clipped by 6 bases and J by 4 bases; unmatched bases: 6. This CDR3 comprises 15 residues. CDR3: CASSPGQGDYNEQFF. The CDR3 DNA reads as TGTGCCAGCAGCCCCGGACAGGGGGATTACAATGAGCAGTTCTTC.

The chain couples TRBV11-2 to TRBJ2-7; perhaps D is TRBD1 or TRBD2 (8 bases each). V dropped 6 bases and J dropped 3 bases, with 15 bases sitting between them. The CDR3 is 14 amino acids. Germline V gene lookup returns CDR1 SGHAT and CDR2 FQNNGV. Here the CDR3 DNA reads TGTGCCAGCAGTCGGGGGGGACAGGTCTACGAGCAGTACTTC. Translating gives CASSRGGQVYEQYF.

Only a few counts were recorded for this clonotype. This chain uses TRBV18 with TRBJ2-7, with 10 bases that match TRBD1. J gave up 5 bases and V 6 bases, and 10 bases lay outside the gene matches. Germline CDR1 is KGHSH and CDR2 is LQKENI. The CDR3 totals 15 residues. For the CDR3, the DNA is TGTGCCAGCTCCCCCGTCTGGGACAGGGGCCACGAGCAGTACTTC. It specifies CASSPVWDRGHEQYF.

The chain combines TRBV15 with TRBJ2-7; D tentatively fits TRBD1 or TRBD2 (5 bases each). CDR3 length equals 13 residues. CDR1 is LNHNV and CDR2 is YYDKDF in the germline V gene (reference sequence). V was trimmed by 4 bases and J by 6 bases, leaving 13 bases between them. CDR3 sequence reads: CATSKVGTGEQYF. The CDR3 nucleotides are TGTGCCACCAGCAAGGTCGGGACGGGCGAGCAGTACTTC.

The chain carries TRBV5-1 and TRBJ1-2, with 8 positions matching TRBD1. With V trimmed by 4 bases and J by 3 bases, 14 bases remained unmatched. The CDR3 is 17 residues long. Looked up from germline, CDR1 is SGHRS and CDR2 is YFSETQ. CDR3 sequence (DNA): TGCGCCAGCAGCGGGGCTGGGACAGGCGTCTCTGACTATGGCTACACCTTC. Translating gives CASSGAGTGVSDYGYTF.

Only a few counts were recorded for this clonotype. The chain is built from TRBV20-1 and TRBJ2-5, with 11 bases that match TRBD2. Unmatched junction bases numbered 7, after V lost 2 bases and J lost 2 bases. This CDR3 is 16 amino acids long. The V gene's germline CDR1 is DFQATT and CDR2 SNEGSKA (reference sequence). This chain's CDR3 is CSARSQLAGDQETQYF. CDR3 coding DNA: TGCAGTGCTAGAAGTCAACTAGCGGGGGATCAAGAGACCCAGTACTTC.